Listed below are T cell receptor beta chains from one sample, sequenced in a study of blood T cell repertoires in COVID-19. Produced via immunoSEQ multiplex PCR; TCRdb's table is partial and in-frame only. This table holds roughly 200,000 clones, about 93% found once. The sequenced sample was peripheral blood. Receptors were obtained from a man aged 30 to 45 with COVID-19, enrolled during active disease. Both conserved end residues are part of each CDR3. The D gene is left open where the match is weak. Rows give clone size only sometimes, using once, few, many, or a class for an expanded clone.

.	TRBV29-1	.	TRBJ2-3	TGCAGCGTTGAAGATCCTAACAGGGCCAACACAGATACGCAGTATTTT	CSVEDPNRANTDTQYF
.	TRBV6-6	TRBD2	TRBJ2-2	TGTGCCAGCAGGGGAGGGGCGGACACCGGGGAGCTGTTTTTT	CASRGGADTGELFF
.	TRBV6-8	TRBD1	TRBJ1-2	TGTGCCAGCAGTTACGGGACAGGGGAGGATGGCTACACCTTC	CASSYGTGEDGYTF
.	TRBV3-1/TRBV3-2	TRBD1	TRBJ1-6	TGTGCCAGCAGCCAAGGTCGGACAGGAGAGTCACCCCTCCACTTT	CASSQGRTGESPLHF
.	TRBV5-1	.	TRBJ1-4	TGCGCCAGCAGCACTACAACAACTAATGAAAAACTGTTTTTT	CASSTTTTNEKLFF
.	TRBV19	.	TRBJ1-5	TGTGCCAGTACCAATCAACAGGATAGCAATCAGCCCCAGCATTTT	CASTNQQDSNQPQHF
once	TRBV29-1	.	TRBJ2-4	TGCAGCGTTGAACTCGGGAACATTCAGTACTTC	CSVELGNIQYF
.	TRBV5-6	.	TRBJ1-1	TGTGCCAGCAGCTTGGATGGGCTGCGGGGGAACACTGAAGCTTTCTTT	CASSLDGLRGNTEAFF
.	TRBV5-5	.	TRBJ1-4	TGTGCCAGCAGCTTGGTGGGGCACTTTAATGAAAAACTGTTTTTT	CASSLVGHFNEKLFF
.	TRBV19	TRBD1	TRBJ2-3	TGTGCCAGTGGGGACAGGGGGAGCACAGATACGCAGTATTTT	CASGDRGSTDTQYF
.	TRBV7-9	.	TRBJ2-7	TGTGCCAGCAGCCGGACAGCCTACGAGCAGTACTTC	CASSRTAYEQYF
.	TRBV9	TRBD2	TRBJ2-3	TGTGCCAGCAGCGTAGTAGCGGGGGTGACTAGCACAGATACGCAGTATTTT	CASSVVAGVTSTDTQYF
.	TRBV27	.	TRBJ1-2	TGTGCCAGCAGTCCCCTCGGCAGGGGCGGCGGCTACACCTTC	CASSPLGRGGGYTF
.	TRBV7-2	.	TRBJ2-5	TGTGCCAGCAGCTTAGCGACATCGTACCAAGAGACCCAGTACTTC	CASSLATSYQETQYF
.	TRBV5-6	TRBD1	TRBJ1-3	TGTGCCAGCAGCTTGAGGACAGGTGGAAACACCATATATTTT	CASSLRTGGNTIYF
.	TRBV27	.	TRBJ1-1	TGTGCCAGCAGTTTCTCCCAGGGTATGAACACTGAAGCTTTCTTT	CASSFSQGMNTEAFF
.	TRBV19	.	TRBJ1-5	TGTGCCAGTAGTCCACAGGCAGGCGCGAATCAGCCCCAGCATTTT	CASSPQAGANQPQHF
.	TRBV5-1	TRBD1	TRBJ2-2	TGCGCCAGCAGCTTGGCCCCACAGGGGAACGCCGGGGAGCTGTTTTTT	CASSLAPQGNAGELFF
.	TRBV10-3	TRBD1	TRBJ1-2	TGTGCCATCGGAGGGACAGGGTATGGCTACACCTTC	CAIGGTGYGYTF
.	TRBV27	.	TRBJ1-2	TGTGCCACCCTTGACTCTGGGCAGCCGGGGAGAGGCTACACCTTC	CATLDSGQPGRGYTF
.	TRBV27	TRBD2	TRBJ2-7	TGTGCCAGCAGTTGGTCTAGCGGGGGGTTCTACGAGCAGTACTTC	CASSWSSGGFYEQYF
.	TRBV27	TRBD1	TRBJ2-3	TGTGCCAGCAGTTTAGGGACAGTTCCTAGCACAGATACGCAGTATTTT	CASSLGTVPSTDTQYF
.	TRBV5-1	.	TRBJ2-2	TGCGCCAGCAGCTTGGCCCGGGGGGCCTCCACCGGGGAGCTGTTTTTT	CASSLARGASTGELFF
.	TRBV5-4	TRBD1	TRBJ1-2	TGTGCCAGCAGCTGGACAGGGGCTGACTATGGCTACACCTTC	CASSWTGADYGYTF
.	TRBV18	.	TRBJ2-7	TGTGCCAGCTCACCGATGGACAGCCACGAGCAGTACTTC	CASSPMDSHEQYF
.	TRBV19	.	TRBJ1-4	TGTGCCAGTAGTACTCCCCGGACAGACCCTAATGAAAAACTGTTTTTT	CASSTPRTDPNEKLFF
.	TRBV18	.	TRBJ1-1	TGTGCCAGCTCACCAAACGACCAGGCTGAAGCTTTCTTT	CASSPNDQAEAFF
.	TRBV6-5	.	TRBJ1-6	TGTGCCAGCTTCCGAGGGTCTAATTCACCCCTCCACTTT	CASFRGSNSPLHF
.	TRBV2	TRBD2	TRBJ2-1	TGTGCCAGCAGACTGCTTTTCGGGGGCAGCGGGGGGGCCTCCTACAATGAGCAGTTCTTC	CASRLLFGGSGGASYNEQFF
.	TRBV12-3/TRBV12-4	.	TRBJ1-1	TGTGCCAGCAGTTTACTCAGGCCTGAAGCTTTCTTT	CASSLLRPEAFF
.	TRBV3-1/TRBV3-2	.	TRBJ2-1	TGTGCCAGCAGCCAAGAGCCCGGGAGTGAGCAGTTCTTC	CASSQEPGSEQFF
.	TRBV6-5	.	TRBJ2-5	TGTGCCAGCAACGGCGGACAAGAGACCCAGTACTTC	CASNGGQETQYF
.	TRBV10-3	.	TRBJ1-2	TGTGCCATCAGTGGTGAGGCCAGACGGGAAGGCTATGGCTACACCTTC	CAISGEARREGYGYTF
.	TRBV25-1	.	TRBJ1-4	TGTGCCAGCACCAGGACAGCAAATGAAAAACTGTTTTTT	CASTRTANEKLFF
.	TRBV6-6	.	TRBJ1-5	TGTGCCAGCAGTCTTACTAGTCCGTATTACAATCAGCCCCAGCATTTT	CASSLTSPYYNQPQHF
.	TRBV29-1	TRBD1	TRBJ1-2	TGCAGCGTGGGACAGGGGGCCTTCGAAGGATATGGCTACACCTTC	CSVGQGAFEGYGYTF
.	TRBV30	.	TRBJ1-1	TGTGCCTGGAGTGTATACAGCAGCACTGAAGCTTTCTTT	CAWSVYSSTEAFF
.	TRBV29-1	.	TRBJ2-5	TGCAGCGTTGAGACCTTTGGGGGCGAGGAGACCCAGTACTTC	CSVETFGGEETQYF
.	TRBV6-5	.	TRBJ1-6	TGTGCCAGCGCCATACAGGGAAATTCACCCCTCCACTTT	CASAIQGNSPLHF
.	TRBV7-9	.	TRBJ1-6	TGTGCCAGCAGCTTATCTAGCACTAATTCACCCCTCCACTTT	CASSLSSTNSPLHF
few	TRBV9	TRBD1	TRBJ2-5	TGTGCCAGCAGCGTAGCTACAGGGGGGACACAAGAGACCCAGTACTTC	CASSVATGGTQETQYF
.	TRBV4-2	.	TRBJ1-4	TGTGCCAGCAGCCAAGAGGGGGGGCAGGGTCATGAAAAACTGTTTTTT	CASSQEGGQGHEKLFF